The clone carrying this T cell receptor (beta chain) was recorded a few times. What it binds is not known. These data belong to a study of T cells after yellow fever vaccination. The study, taken as a whole, reports: Once the booster was given, most primary-vaccination clones reappeared, at around 96% for CD4 and more than 85% for CD8. Abundant clonotypes from the bulk population could get into FACS-sorted repertoires as contaminants. The CD4 compartment and the CD8 compartment contained a small share of clonotypes in common.

The 5'RACE template-switching step produced TCR cDNA and added a universal primer site and UMIs. Each CDR3 protein is one row after TCRdb ran MiXCR on the 5' RACE reads. The sample holds hundreds of thousands of distinct CDR3 sequences, about 13% seen once. V lost 4 bases, J lost 8 bases, and 9 bases stayed unmatched. Looked up from germline, CDR1 is SQVTM and CDR2 is ANQGSEA. The CDR3 length is 14 residues. J is TRBJ2-1 and V is TRBV29-1; 9 bases are shared with TRBD2. This receptor was taken from a man between 25 and 39 years old who received the YFV17D yellow fever vaccine. Sequences were derived from PBMCs, sampled on the day of the yellow fever booster vaccination. CDR3 in amino acids: CSVVEVRGGDEQFF. The CDR3 coding sequence is TGCAGCGTTGTTGAGGTGCGGGGGGGGGATGAGCAGTTCTTC.